A single sample gave rise to the 29 T cell receptor beta chains below, sequenced in a study of T cell repertoires in cytomegalovirus infection (dated by TCRdb to 2018 to 2020). The sample was run on an Illumina HiSeq 1500. In-frame beta chains were kept once TCRdb had trimmed the public reads at Q25 with fastp and called clones with MiXCR. Rows matching on CDR3 protein sequence are summarized as one entry with the most common DNA and genes. This sample lists 200,000 to 300,000 distinct CDR3 sequences; roughly an eighth were detected once. 1.5% to 2% of the sample is held by the ten biggest clonotypes. Sequencing was done on a sample of PBMCs. These receptor sequences come from a human donor in good health (CMV status not recorded). Some clones in this sample may be carry-over from other donors' samples.

V and J are TRBV29-1 and TRBJ2-3; 10 nucleotides match TRBD2. V gave up 6 bases and J gave up 3 bases; unmatched junction bases: 3. This CDR3 is 13 amino acids long. Per the germline V gene, CDR1 is SQVTM and CDR2 is ANQGSEA. CDR3 in DNA: TGCAGCGTAGCGGGAGGGACTACAGATACGCAGTATTTT. It is translated as CSVAGGTTDTQYF.

The chain employs TRBV25-1 and TRBJ1-4; 10 bases line up with TRBD1. The V gene end was trimmed by 0 bases and the J gene end by 7 bases; junction bases not matched to a gene: 14. CDR1 is MGHDK and CDR2 is SYGVNS in the germline V gene. The CDR3 is made up of 19 amino acids. The CDR3 sequence: CASSEYIGQGGLQSEKLFF. The CDR3 DNA follows: TGTGCCAGCAGTGAATATATCGGACAGGGGGGGCTCCAATCTGAAAAACTGTTTTTT.

Many counts were recorded for this clonotype. The chain employs TRBV6-4 and TRBJ1-1; D is unresolved. This CDR3 region has 13 residues. Trimming pared 5 bases from V and 0 bases from J, leaving 7 bases between. Germline V gene data show CDR1 as MRHNA and CDR2 as SNTAGT. CDR3 residues: CASSTELNTEAFF. CDR3 coding DNA: TGTGCCAGCAGTACAGAATTGAACACTGAAGCTTTCTTT.

This clonotype was seen a few times. This rearrangement joins TRBV12-3 or TRBV12-4 to TRBJ2-7; D gene unclear. Trimming left V 5 bases short and J 5 bases short, with 4 bases between. This CDR3 spans 10 amino acids. The CDR3 is CASSPHEQYF. DNA of the CDR3: TGTGCCAGCAGTCCTCACGAGCAGTACTTC.

This clonotype was found many times. The rearrangement joins TRBV7-2 to TRBJ2-5; TRBD1 is a possible D gene (6 bases). This CDR3 comprises 12 residues. Germline values: CDR1 SGHTA, CDR2 FQGNSA. V was cut by 3 bases and J by 10 bases, with 12 bases left in between. The CDR3 is CASSLEKGDQYF. The CDR3 region has the DNA TGTGCCAGCAGCTTGGAGAAGGGGGACCAGTACTTC.

The sample holds many counts of this clonotype. This rearrangement joins TRBV5-5 to TRBJ2-2; 10 bases map to TRBD2. Germline CDR1 is SGHKS and CDR2 is YYEKEE (reference sequence). V was clipped by 4 bases and J by 2 bases; unmatched bases: 8. The CDR3 loop spans 17 amino acids. CDR3 protein: CASSPKAGGPNTGELFF. CDR3 sequence (DNA): TGTGCCAGCAGCCCTAAAGCGGGAGGGCCTAACACCGGGGAGCTGTTTTTT.

This clonotype was found many times. J is TRBJ2-3 and V is TRBV7-2; possibly TRBD1 for D (6 bases). Per the germline V gene, CDR1 is SGHTA and CDR2 is FQGNSA. Trimming cost V 5 bases and J 3 bases, with 15 bases left between them. The CDR3 sequence is 15 residues long. CDR3 in DNA: TGTGCCAGCAGCCGCTCTAGCCAGGGGACAGATACGCAGTATTTT. This codes for CASSRSSQGTDTQYF.

The chain couples TRBV12-5 to TRBJ1-5; D not certain. V was shortened by 1 base and J by 6 bases, with 13 bases between the two germline ends. The germline CDR1 and CDR2 sequences are LGHNT and FRNRAP. The CDR3 runs 15 residues. CDR3 region: CASGLGLGGSQPQHF. The CDR3, as DNA: TGTGCTAGTGGTTTGGGACTAGGCGGAAGTCAGCCCCAGCATTTT.

This clonotype appeared once. The chain carries TRBV20-1 and TRBJ1-3; D ambiguous. The CDR3 has 13 amino acids. Germline V gives CDR1 DFQATT, CDR2 SNEGSKA (reference sequence). The V gene lost 3 bases and the J gene lost 5 bases, with 11 bases spanning the gap. CDR3 region: CSARGGFRNTIYF. As DNA, the CDR3 is TGCAGTGCTAGGGGAGGGTTTAGAAACACCATATATTTT.

This clonotype was observed a few times. The chain is built from TRBV3-1 and TRBJ1-1; D possibly corresponds to TRBD1 (5 bases). Germline CDR1 reads LGHDT; CDR2 reads YNNKEL (reference sequence). Trimming removed 4 bases at V and 5 bases at J, with 14 bases between. The CDR3 covers 14 residues. DNA of the CDR3: TGTGCCAGCAGCCCAGGACGAGAGGGGACTGAAGCTTTCTTT. This codes for CASSPGREGTEAFF.

This clonotype was picked up one time. This may be a read error: a much more frequent sequence differs by one nucleotide. The V call is TRBV12-3 or TRBV12-4, the J call TRBJ1-3; no clear D. This CDR3 is built from 16 residues. The CDR3 is CASSLATSSSGNTKYF. CDR3 nucleotides: TGTGCCAGCAGTTTAGCCACCAGCAGCTCTGGAAACACCAAATATTTT.

This clonotype was counted at least ten times. This rearrangement joins TRBV20-1 to TRBJ2-3; TRBD2 matches at 12 bases. The CDR3 has 14 residues. With 6 bases clipped from V and 1 base from J, the junction kept 2 bases outside the gene matches. CDR1 and CDR2 from the germline V gene are DFQATT and SNEGSKA (reference sequence). CDR3 bases: TGCAGTGCCCCTAGCGGGGGGGGCACAGATACGCAGTATTTT. It specifies CSAPSGGGTDTQYF.

This clonotype was detected ten times or more. V is TRBV7-2 and J is TRBJ1-5, with a possible D match to TRBD1 (6 bases). The germline CDR1 and CDR2 sequences are SGHTA and FQGNSA. The CDR3 consists of 16 residues. V was clipped by 1 base and J by 3 bases, with 13 bases between them. CDR3 nucleotide sequence: TGTGCCAGCAGCTTAGAATCGAGACAGGCCAATCAGCCCCAGCATTTT. The encoded protein is CASSLESRQANQPQHF.

At least ten counts were recorded for this clonotype. This chain connects TRBV6-2 or TRBV6-3 to TRBJ1-5; D is uncertain. The ends were cut back, 3 bases at V and 2 bases at J, with 11 bases in the middle. This CDR3 is built from 15 residues. Germline CDR1 reads MNHEY; CDR2 reads SVGEGT. CDR3 bases: TGTGCCAGCAGTTATGCCCCGGCGGGCAATCAGCCCCAGCATTTT. This encodes CASSYAPAGNQPQHF.

This clonotype showed up many times. V and J are TRBV6-2 or TRBV6-3 and TRBJ1-5, with D hard to call. The CDR3 covers 14 residues. Germline V CDR1 and CDR2: MNHEY, SVGEGT. Trimming removed 5 bases at V and 5 bases at J, with 13 bases between. This CDR3 reads CASSHADVDQPQHF. In DNA form, the CDR3 reads TGTGCCAGCAGTCACGCGGACGTCGATCAGCCCCAGCATTTT.

The chain employs TRBV10-2 and TRBJ2-3; D gene ambiguous. CDR3 size: 14 residues. The germline V and J ends were trimmed by 3 bases and 2 bases, with 9 bases remaining between them. In germline, CDR1 is WSHSY, CDR2 SAAADI. This chain's CDR3 is CASSERANTDTQYF. In DNA, the CDR3 is TGCGCCAGCAGTGAAAGGGCCAACACAGATACGCAGTATTTT.

The chain has TRBV6-2 or TRBV6-3 and TRBJ2-7, with D possibly TRBD2 on 5 matching bases. This CDR3 is 12 amino acids long. V was cut by 9 bases and J by 5 bases, with 14 bases left in between. Germline assignment: CDR1 MNHEY and CDR2 SVGEGT. CDR3 DNA sequence: TGTGCCAGTTCGGGGAGTTGGAACGAGCAGTACTTC. Amino acids: CASSGSWNEQYF.

This clonotype was counted ten times or more. The gene calls are TRBV14 and TRBJ2-3; D remains ambiguous. There are 14 residues in the CDR3. From germline, CDR1 is SGHDN and CDR2 FVKESK. The V gene lost 7 bases and the J gene lost 3 bases, with 14 bases spanning the gap. The CDR3 region has the DNA TGTGCCAGCACCGATACGGCAGAGACAGATACGCAGTATTTT. Protein product: CASTDTAETDTQYF.

The table lists this clonotype with many counts. J is TRBJ2-5 and V is TRBV7-8, with D uncertain. This CDR3 contains 16 residues. With 5 bases removed from V and 2 bases from J, the gap between germline ends came to 18 bases. Looked up from germline, CDR1 is SGHVS and CDR2 is FQNEAQ. In DNA form, the CDR3 reads TGTGCCAGCAGCGCCTTCGGATCAGCTGATCAAGAGACCCAGTACTTC. Translating gives CASSAFGSADQETQYF.

This clonotype was counted ten times or more. The chain is built from TRBV5-6 and TRBJ1-2, with a tentative D call TRBD1 (6 bases). V was shortened by 6 bases and J by 4 bases, with 13 bases between the two germline ends. Per germline, CDR1 SGHDT and CDR2 YYEEEE. CDR3 size: 13 residues. CDR3 amino acids: CASTLTGSYGYTF. CDR3 DNA: TGTGCCAGCACCTTAACAGGGTCCTATGGCTACACCTTC.

This clonotype was found a few times. V gene TRBV11-2 combines with J gene TRBJ2-1, with TRBD2 identical over 7 bases. The ends lost 5 bases at V and 4 bases at J; junction bases unmatched: 8. Germline CDR1 SGHAT, CDR2 FQNNGV. This CDR3 contains 15 residues. CDR3 sequence reads: CASSLGSGIYNEQFF. DNA for the CDR3: TGTGCCAGCAGCCTCGGCAGCGGGATTTACAATGAGCAGTTCTTC.

This clonotype has ten or more counts. V and J are TRBV7-2 and TRBJ2-3; TRBD2 matches at 12 bases. CDR3 length equals 15 residues. The germline V gene has CDR1 SGHTA and CDR2 FQGNSA. The V and J ends lost 6 bases and 4 bases, in that order; junction bases with no gene match: 5. CDR3 DNA: TGTGCCAGCAGGCCTAGCGGGGGGGCGGCAGATACGCAGTATTTT. Translation gives CASRPSGGAADTQYF.

A remark on this clonotype: This sequence may be a read error, since a much larger clone differs from it by one base. The conserved final phenylalanine or tryptophan is absent from the CDR3, which likely points to a read error. The rearrangement joins TRBV7-2 to TRBJ2-7, with D perhaps TRBD1 or TRBD2 (5 bases each). Trimming left V 5 bases short and J 7 bases short, with 24 bases between. This CDR3 has 16 amino acids. Germline CDR1 and CDR2: SGHTA and FQGNSA. The CDR3 reads CASSARGGAGLGEQYS. The CDR3 coding sequence is TGTGCCAGCAGCGCCCGTGGGGGAGCCGGTTTGGGTGAGCAGTACTCC.

This clonotype was counted ten times or more. The chain employs TRBV20-1 and TRBJ1-2; D unresolved. The CDR3 is 13 residues long. Trimming shortened V by 5 bases and J by 4 bases, and 14 bases separated the two germline ends. Germline V gives CDR1 DFQATT, CDR2 SNEGSKA (reference sequence). CDR3 in amino acids: CSAPPASPYGYTF. Written as DNA, the CDR3 is TGCAGTGCTCCCCCTGCGTCTCCCTATGGCTACACCTTC.

In its sample, this clonotype was seen many times. V gene TRBV7-2 combines with J gene TRBJ2-7, with 12 bases identical to TRBD2. Germline V gene lookup returns CDR1 SGHTA and CDR2 FQGNSA. Trimming cost V 4 bases and J 7 bases; bases outside gene matches: 8. The CDR3 length is 15 residues. The CDR3 spells CASSSRLAGELEQYF. The CDR3 DNA is TGTGCCAGCAGCTCCCGACTAGCGGGAGAGTTAGAGCAGTACTTC.

The chain couples TRBV9 to TRBJ1-3; 9 bases fit TRBD1. In germline, CDR1 is SGDLS, CDR2 YYNGEE. The ends lost 3 bases at V and 0 bases at J; junction bases unmatched: 4. CDR3 size: 16 residues. CDR3 nucleotides: TGTGCCAGCAGCGAGGGACAGGGATTCTCTGGAAACACCATATATTTT. Translating gives CASSEGQGFSGNTIYF.

This clonotype has more than one count but fewer than ten. The chain has TRBV2 and TRBJ2-7; TRBD2 matches 10 bases. Germline loops: CDR1 SNHLY, CDR2 FYNNEI. The trim removed 7 bases at V and 3 bases at J, leaving 3 bases unmatched. This CDR3 is 13 amino acids long. CDR3 protein: CASTASGSYEQYF. The DNA for the CDR3 is TGTGCCAGCACCGCTAGCGGGAGCTACGAGCAGTACTTC.

This clonotype came up a few times. The chain recombines TRBV6-2 or TRBV6-3 with TRBJ2-2; the match to TRBD2 covers 8 bases. The CDR3 is 16 amino acids. J lost 4 bases, V lost 6 bases, and 10 bases had no gene match. CDR1 is MNHEY, CDR2 SVGEGT, per germline. The CDR3 here is CASSAARGESTGELFF. CDR3 nucleotides: TGTGCCAGCAGCGCCGCGCGGGGGGAGAGCACCGGGGAGCTGTTTTTT.

This clonotype has at least ten counts. This chain links TRBV19 with TRBJ1-5, with D perhaps TRBD1 (5 bases). The CDR3 spans 16 residues. Trimming removed 7 bases from V and 3 bases from J, with 19 bases in between. The germline V gene encodes CDR1 LNHDA and CDR2 SQIVND (reference sequence). The DNA for the CDR3 is TGTGCCAGTACCCTGGAGCAGGGACGGTACAATCAGCCCCAGCATTTT. This translates into CASTLEQGRYNQPQHF.